This TCR beta chain was recovered during a study of blood T cells in healthy people across ages. Study-wide results and limits: Long-lived donors exceeded aged donors in naive CD4+ cells and diversity.

This clonotype was seen more than once but under ten times. Its matching antigen is unknown. V gave up 7 bases and J gave up 2 bases, with 12 bases separating them. Germline lookup yields CDR1 SQVTM and CDR2 ANQGSEA. The CDR3 is 13 amino acids. PCR was performed a second time for roughly 7 to 12 cycles using a sample-barcoded 5' primer and a J-beta primer mix. TCRdb reprocessed the 5' RACE reads via MiXCR and lists one record per CDR3 protein. The table has 1.5 million to 2 million distinct CDR3 sequences, about 39% seen once. The clonotype originates from a human donor in good health. The gene calls are TRBV29-1 and TRBJ1-5, with D unclear. Source material: blood. CDR3 protein: CSATMEGNQPQHF. The DNA for the CDR3 is TGCAGCGCTACTATGGAGGGCAATCAGCCCCAGCATTTT.